Listed below are T cell receptor beta chains from one sample, sequenced in a study of T cell responses to AZD1222 COVID-19 vaccine. Here immunoSEQ multiplex PCR was the method, and the copy in TCRdb shows in-frame clones only, minus some. The sample consists of around 120,000 clones, 92% of them appearing once. Sequenced material: peripheral blood, taken on day 0 of AZD1222 vaccination. Receptor source: an adult in good health. The CDR3 runs from the conserved cysteine through the conserved F or W. Each record gives: J gene, V gene, D gene, clone size, CDR3 DNA, CDR3 protein. The D gene is left open where the match is weak. Some rows mark clone size as missing; the rest say once, few, many or name a class of expanded clone.

J: TRBJ1-3
V: TRBV27
D: .
size: .
DNA: TGTGCCAGCAGTTTACACAGAGGAAACACCATATATTTT
CDR3: CASSLHRGNTIYF

J: TRBJ2-7
V: TRBV27
D: TRBD2
size: once
DNA: TGTGCCAGCAGTTTAGATGGGAGGGCCCCCGACGAGCAGTACTTC
CDR3: CASSLDGRAPDEQYF

J: TRBJ2-2
V: TRBV4-3
D: TRBD1
size: .
DNA: TGCGCCAGCAGCCAAGATTTAATAGGACAGGGGAGGAACACCGGGGAGCTGTTTTTT
CDR3: CASSQDLIGQGRNTGELFF

J: TRBJ1-2
V: TRBV19
D: .
size: once
DNA: TGTGCCAGTAGTGCCTCCGGGCGACCAATAGGCTACACCTTC
CDR3: CASSASGRPIGYTF

J: TRBJ1-5
V: TRBV3-1/TRBV3-2
D: TRBD1
size: .
DNA: TGTGCCAGCAGCCAAGCGGAAACCCTCGGGACAGGCTGTGAGCCTAATAGCAATCAGCCCCAGCATTTT
CDR3: CASSQAETLGTGCEPNSNQPQHF

J: TRBJ1-1
V: TRBV19
D: .
size: .
DNA: TGTGCCAGTAAAAAACAGAGTCCAATGAACACTGAAGCTTTCTTT
CDR3: CASKKQSPMNTEAFF

J: TRBJ1-1
V: TRBV7-6
D: .
size: .
DNA: TGTGCCAGCAGCCGAAATCACGAAACTGAAGCTTTCTTT
CDR3: CASSRNHETEAFF

J: TRBJ2-5
V: TRBV28
D: .
size: once
DNA: TGTGCCAGCAGTTTTCCGGGCAGCCAAGAGACCCAGTACTTC
CDR3: CASSFPGSQETQYF

J: TRBJ2-2
V: TRBV10-1
D: .
size: .
DNA: TGCGCCAGCAGTGAGTCTTGGGGTTGGAACACCGGGGAGCTGTTTTTT
CDR3: CASSESWGWNTGELFF

J: TRBJ1-5
V: TRBV5-1
D: .
size: .
DNA: TGCGCCAGCAGCTTGGTTCTTACGGCCTATCAGCCCCAGCATTTT
CDR3: CASSLVLTAYQPQHF

J: TRBJ1-3
V: TRBV2
D: TRBD1
size: .
DNA: TGTGCCAGCTCCCGAGGGGACAGGGGGCCGGAAAGTTCTGGAAACACCATATATTTT
CDR3: CASSRGDRGPESSGNTIYF

J: TRBJ1-1
V: TRBV18
D: TRBD1
size: .
DNA: TGTGCCAGCTCAACAGGGGGTAACACTGAAGCTTTCTTT
CDR3: CASSTGGNTEAFF

J: TRBJ1-4
V: TRBV29-1
D: .
size: .
DNA: TGCAGCGGGGACCTGAATGAAAAACTGTTTTTT
CDR3: CSGDLNEKLFF

J: TRBJ1-2
V: TRBV29-1
D: .
size: .
DNA: TGCAGCGCCAACTTGGGGCTCGACTATGGCTACACCTTC
CDR3: CSANLGLDYGYTF

J: TRBJ2-3
V: TRBV18
D: .
size: .
DNA: TGTGCCAGCTCACCGTCAAGCACAGATACGCAGTATTTT
CDR3: CASSPSSTDTQYF

J: TRBJ1-5
V: TRBV19
D: TRBD1
size: .
DNA: TGTGCCAGTAGTATGGGGACAGGGGCTCGAAATCAGCCCCAGCATTTT
CDR3: CASSMGTGARNQPQHF